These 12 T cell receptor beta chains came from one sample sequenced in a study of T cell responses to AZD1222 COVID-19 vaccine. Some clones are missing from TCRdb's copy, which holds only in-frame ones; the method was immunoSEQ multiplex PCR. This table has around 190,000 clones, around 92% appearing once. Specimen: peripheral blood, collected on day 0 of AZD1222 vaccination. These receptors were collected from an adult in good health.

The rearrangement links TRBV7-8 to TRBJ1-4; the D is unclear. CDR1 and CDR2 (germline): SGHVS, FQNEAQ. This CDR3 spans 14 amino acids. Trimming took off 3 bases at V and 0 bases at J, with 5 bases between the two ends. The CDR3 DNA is TGTGCCAGCAGCTTGGCCACAACTAATGAAAAACTGTTTTTT. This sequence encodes CASSLATTNEKLFF.

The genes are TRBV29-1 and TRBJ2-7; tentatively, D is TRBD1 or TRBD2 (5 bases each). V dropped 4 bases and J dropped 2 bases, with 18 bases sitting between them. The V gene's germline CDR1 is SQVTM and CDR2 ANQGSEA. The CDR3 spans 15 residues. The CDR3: CSVGTPGPTAYEQYF. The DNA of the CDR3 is TGCAGCGTTGGCACACCGGGACCAACTGCCTACGAGCAGTACTTC.

The CDR3, as DNA: TGTGCCAGCTCCCCCAGGACGGACGCGGGGAGAGGTGGCTACACCTTC. Translating it yields CASSPRTDAGRGGYTF. The chain joins TRBV18 to TRBJ1-2, with D uncertain. CDR3 length equals 16 residues. Germline-derived CDR1 and CDR2 are KGHSH and LQKENI. The V gene lost 6 bases and the J gene lost 7 bases, with 24 bases spanning the gap.

This CDR3 is CSASRDGGNQPQHF. The CDR3 DNA sequence: TGCAGTGCTAGTAGGGACGGAGGGAATCAGCCCCAGCATTTT. The chain couples TRBV20-1 to TRBJ1-5; the D gene is possibly TRBD1 (5 bases). This CDR3 is built from 14 residues. The germline V gene has CDR1 DFQATT and CDR2 SNEGSKA (reference sequence). V was clipped by 3 bases and J by 4 bases, with 13 bases between them.

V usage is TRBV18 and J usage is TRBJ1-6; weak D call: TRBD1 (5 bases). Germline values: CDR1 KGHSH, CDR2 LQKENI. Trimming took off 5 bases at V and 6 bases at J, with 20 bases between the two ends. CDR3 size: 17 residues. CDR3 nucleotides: TGTGCCAGCTCAAACCAGGGTCGGGGAGGGCTTAATTCACCCCTCCACTTT. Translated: CASSNQGRGGLNSPLHF.

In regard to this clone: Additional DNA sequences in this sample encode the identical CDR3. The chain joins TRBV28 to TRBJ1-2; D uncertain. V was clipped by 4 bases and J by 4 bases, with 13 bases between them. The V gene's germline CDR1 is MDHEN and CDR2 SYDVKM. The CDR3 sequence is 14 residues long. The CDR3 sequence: CASSSTPGAYGYTF. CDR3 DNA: TGTGCCAGCAGTTCGACTCCCGGTGCCTATGGCTACACCTTC.

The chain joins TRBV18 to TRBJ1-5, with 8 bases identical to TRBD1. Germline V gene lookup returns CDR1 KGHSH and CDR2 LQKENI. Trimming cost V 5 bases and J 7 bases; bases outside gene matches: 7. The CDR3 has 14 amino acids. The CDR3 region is CASSINRGSQPQHF. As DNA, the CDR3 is TGTGCCAGCTCAATTAACAGGGGGAGCCAGCCCCAGCATTTT.

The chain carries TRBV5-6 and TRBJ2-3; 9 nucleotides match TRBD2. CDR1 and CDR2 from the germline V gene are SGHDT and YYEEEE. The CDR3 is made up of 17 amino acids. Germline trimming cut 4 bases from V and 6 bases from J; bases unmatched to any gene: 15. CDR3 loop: CASSGPLARGGSDTQYF. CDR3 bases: TGTGCCAGCAGCGGACCTCTCGCGCGGGGGGGCTCTGATACGCAGTATTTT. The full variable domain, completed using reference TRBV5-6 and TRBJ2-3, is DAGVTQSPTHLIKTRGQQVTLRCSPKSGHDTVSWYQQALGQGPQFIFQYYEEEERQRGNFPDRFSGHQFPNYSSELNVNALLLGDSALYLCASSGPLARGGSDTQYFGPGTRLTVL.

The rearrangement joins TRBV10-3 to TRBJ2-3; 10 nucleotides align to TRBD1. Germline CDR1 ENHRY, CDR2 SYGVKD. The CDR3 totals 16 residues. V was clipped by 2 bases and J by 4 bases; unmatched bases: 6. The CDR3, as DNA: TGTGCCATCAGTGAGCCCCAAGGGACAGGGGCAGATACGCAGTATTTT. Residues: CAISEPQGTGADTQYF.

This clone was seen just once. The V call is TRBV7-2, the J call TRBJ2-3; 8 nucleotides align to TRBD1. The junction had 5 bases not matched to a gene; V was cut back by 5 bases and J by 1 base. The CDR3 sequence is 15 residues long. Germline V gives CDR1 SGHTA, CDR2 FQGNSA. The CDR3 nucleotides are TGTGCCAGCAGCCCCATGACAGGGGGCACAGATACGCAGTATTTT. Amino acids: CASSPMTGGTDTQYF.

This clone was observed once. CDR3 region: CASSEGLGNGYNSPLHF. For the CDR3, the DNA is TGTGCCAGCAGTGAAGGATTGGGGAACGGGTATAATTCACCCCTCCACTTT. This chain joins TRBV6-1 and TRBJ1-6; unclear D gene. V lost 1 base to trimming and J lost 4 bases, with 14 bases between them. Germline CDR1 MNHNS, CDR2 SASEGT. The CDR3 is 17 residues long.

The CDR3 is CATKEGGPGTGELFF. The CDR3 bases are TGTGCCACGAAGGAGGGGGGGCCCGGGACCGGGGAGCTGTTTTTT. This chain uses TRBV7-2 with TRBJ2-2, with a tentative D call TRBD2 (7 bases). The CDR3 sequence is 15 residues long. V lost 10 bases, J lost 5 bases, and 20 bases lay in between. Germline V gives CDR1 SGHTA, CDR2 FQGNSA.